Listed here is a single T cell receptor (beta chain). What it binds is unknown. Amplification used two nested PCRs: roughly 15 cycles, then 8 to 10 cycles, on TCRalpha/TCRbeta cDNA. Each CDR3 protein gets one entry in TCRdb, which reprocessed the 5' RACE reads and gives no DNA. Its table records more than 75,000 distinct CDR3 sequences. The data stem from a study of monozygotic twins with inflammatory bowel disease. Points from the study as a whole: Among the T cells, different subtypes could not be distinguished. For IBD patients, clonotypes shared with others were fewer than for healthy twins, especially with disease activity.

This CDR3 spans 16 amino acids. Per the germline V gene, CDR1 is DFQATT and CDR2 is SNEGSKA (reference sequence). This TCR came from a human donor with ulcerative colitis or Crohn's disease, or a healthy co-twin of an affected twin (not recorded which). Source material: blood. The V gene is TRBV20-1, the J gene TRBJ2-3; TCRdb picks TRBD2, but there is no DNA to check that call. The CDR3 sequence is CSAALRASGVTDTQYF.